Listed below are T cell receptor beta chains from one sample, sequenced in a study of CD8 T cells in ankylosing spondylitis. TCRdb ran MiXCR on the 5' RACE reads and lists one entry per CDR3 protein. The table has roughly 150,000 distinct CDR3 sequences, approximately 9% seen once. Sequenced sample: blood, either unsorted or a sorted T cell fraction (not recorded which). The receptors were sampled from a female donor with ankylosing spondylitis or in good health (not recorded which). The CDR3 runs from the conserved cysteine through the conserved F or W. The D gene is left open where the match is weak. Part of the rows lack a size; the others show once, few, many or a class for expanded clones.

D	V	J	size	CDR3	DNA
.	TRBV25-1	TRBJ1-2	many	CASSPGWGDYGYTF	TGTGCCAGCAGTCCTGGGTGGGGCGACTATGGCTACACCTTC
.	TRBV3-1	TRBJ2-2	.	CATTQDIRTLNTGELFF	TGTGCCACCACCCAAGATATAAGGACTTTGAACACCGGGGAGCTGTTTTTT
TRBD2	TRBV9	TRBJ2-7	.	CASTEGPQRDSYEQYF	TGTGCCAGCACCGAGGGCCCACAGCGGGACTCCTACGAGCAGTACTTC
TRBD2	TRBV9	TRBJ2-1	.	CASSVKGLAFDEQFF	TGTGCCAGCAGCGTAAAGGGACTAGCATTCGATGAGCAGTTCTTC
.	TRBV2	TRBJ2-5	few	CASSGMDGLGETQYF	TGTGCCAGCAGTGGGATGGACGGTTTGGGGGAGACCCAGTACTTC
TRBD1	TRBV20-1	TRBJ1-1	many	CSARQGHLITEAFF	TGCAGTGCTCGACAGGGTCATCTCATCACTGAAGCTTTCTTT
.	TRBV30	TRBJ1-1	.	CAWSPISGTFF	TGTGCCTGGAGCCCGATATCCGGGACTTTCTTT
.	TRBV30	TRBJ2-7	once	CAWTRQELNVQYF	TGTGCCTGGACTAGACAGGAGCTAAACGTGCAGTACTTC
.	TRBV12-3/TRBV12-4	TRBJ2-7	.	CASSLALGDSYEQYF	TGTGCCAGCAGTTTAGCGCTGGGGGACTCCTACGAGCAGTACTTC
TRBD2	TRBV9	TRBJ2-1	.	CASSSPGTSGESSYNEQFF	TGTGCCAGCAGCAGTCCCGGGACTAGCGGGGAAAGCTCCTACAATGAGCAGTTCTTC